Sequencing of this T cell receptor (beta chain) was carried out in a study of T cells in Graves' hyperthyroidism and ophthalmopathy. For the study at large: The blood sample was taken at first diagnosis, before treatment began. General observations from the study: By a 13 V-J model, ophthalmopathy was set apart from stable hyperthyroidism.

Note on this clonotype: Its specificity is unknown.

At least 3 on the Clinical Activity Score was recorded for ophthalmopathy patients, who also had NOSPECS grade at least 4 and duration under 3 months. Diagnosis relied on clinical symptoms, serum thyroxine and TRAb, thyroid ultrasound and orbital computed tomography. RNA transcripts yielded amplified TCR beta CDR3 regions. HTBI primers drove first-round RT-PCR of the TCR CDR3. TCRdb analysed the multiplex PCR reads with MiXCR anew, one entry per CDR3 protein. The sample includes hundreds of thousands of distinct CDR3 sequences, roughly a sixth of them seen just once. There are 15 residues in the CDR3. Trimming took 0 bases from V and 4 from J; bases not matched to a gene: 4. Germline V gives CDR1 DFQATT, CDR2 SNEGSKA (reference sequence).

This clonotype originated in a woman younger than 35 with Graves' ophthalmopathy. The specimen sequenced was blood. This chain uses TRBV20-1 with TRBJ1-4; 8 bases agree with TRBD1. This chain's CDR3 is CSARDLTGVNEKLFF. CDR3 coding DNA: TGCAGTGCTAGAGATTTGACAGGGGTTAATGAAAAACTGTTTTTT.